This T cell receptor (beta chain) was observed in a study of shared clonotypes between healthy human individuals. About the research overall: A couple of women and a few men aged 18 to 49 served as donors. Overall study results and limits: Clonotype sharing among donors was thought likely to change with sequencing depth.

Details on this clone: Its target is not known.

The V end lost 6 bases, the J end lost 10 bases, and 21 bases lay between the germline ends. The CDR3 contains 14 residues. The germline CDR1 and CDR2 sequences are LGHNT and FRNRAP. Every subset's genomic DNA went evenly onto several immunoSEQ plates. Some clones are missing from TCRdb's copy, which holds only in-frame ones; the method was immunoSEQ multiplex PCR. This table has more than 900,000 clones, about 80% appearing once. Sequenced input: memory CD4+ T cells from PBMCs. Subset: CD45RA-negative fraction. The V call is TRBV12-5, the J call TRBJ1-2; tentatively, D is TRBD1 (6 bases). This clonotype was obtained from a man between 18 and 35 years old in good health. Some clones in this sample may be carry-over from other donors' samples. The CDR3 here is CASGPSGTKSSYTF. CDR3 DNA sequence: TGTGCTAGTGGACCATCCGGGACAAAGTCGTCCTACACCTTC.